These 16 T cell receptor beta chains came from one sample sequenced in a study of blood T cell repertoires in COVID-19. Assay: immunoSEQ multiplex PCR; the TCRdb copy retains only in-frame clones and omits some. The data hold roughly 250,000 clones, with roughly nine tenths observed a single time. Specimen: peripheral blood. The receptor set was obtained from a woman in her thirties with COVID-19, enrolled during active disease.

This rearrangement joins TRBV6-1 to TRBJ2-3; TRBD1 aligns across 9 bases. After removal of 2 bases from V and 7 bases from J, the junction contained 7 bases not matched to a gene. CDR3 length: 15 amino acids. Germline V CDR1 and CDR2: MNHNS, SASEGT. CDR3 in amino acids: CASSEPGQGTNTQYF. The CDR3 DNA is TGTGCCAGCAGTGAACCGGGACAGGGAACGAATACGCAGTATTTT.

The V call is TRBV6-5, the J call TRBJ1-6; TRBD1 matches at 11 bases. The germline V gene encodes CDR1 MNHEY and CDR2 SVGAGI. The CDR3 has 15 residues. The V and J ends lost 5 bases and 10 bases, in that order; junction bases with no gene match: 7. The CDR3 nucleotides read TGTGCCAGCAGTCCTCCGGGACAGGGGGTCTCACCCCTCCACTTT. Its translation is CASSPPGQGVSPLHF.

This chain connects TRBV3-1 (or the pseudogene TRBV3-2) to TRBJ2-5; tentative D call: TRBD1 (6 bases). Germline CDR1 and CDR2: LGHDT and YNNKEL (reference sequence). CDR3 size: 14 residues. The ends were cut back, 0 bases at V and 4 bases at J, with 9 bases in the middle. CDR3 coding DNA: TGTGCCAGCAGCCAAGATGCAGGGGTAGAGACCCAGTACTTC. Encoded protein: CASSQDAGVETQYF.

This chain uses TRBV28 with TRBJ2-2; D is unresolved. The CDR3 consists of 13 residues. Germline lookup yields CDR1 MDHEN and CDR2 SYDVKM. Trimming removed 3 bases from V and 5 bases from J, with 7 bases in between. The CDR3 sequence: CASSFFRTGELFF. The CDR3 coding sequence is TGTGCCAGCAGTTTTTTTCGGACCGGGGAGCTGTTTTTT.

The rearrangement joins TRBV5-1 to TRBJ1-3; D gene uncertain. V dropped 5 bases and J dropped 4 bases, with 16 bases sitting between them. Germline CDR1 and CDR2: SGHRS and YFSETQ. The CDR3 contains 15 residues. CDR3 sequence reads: CASRGGASSGNTIYF. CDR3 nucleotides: TGCGCCAGCAGAGGAGGTGCTAGCTCAGGAAACACCATATATTTT.

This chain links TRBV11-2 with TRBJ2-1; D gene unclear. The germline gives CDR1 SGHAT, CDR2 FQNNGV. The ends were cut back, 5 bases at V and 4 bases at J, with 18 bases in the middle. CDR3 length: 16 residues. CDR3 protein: CASSHLGVTKYNEQFF. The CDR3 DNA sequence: TGTGCCAGCAGCCACCTGGGCGTTACGAAGTACAATGAGCAGTTCTTC.

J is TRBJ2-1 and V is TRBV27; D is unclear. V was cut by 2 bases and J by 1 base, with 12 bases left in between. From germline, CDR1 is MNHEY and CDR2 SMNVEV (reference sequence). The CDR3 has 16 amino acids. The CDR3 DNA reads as TGTGCCAGCAGTTTAGGCCTACAGCTATCCTACAATGAGCAGTTCTTC. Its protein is CASSLGLQLSYNEQFF.

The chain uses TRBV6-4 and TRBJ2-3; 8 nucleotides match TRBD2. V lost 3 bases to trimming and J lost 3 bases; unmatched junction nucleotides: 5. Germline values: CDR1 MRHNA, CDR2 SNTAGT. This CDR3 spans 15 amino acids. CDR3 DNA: TGTGCCAGCAGTGAGGCTGCGGGGGGAACAGATACGCAGTATTTT. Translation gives CASSEAAGGTDTQYF.

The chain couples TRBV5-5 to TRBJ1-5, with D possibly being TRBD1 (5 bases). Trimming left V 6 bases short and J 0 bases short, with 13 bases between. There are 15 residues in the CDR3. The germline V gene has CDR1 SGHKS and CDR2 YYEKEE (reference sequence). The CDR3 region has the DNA TGTGCCAGCACCTGGGACTCTTATAGCAATCAGCCCCAGCATTTT. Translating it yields CASTWDSYSNQPQHF.

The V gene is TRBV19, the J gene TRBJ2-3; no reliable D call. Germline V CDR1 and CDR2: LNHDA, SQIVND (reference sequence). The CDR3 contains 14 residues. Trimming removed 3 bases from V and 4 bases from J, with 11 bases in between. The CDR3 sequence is CASSIGSEADTQYF. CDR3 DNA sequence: TGTGCCAGTAGTATTGGATCCGAGGCAGATACGCAGTATTTT.

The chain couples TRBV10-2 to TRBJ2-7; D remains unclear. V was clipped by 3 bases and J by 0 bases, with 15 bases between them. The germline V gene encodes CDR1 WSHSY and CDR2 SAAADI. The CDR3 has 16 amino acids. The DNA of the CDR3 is TGCGCCAGCAGTGATGTCGCGTGGTCGAGCTCCTACGAGCAGTACTTC. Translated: CASSDVAWSSSYEQYF.

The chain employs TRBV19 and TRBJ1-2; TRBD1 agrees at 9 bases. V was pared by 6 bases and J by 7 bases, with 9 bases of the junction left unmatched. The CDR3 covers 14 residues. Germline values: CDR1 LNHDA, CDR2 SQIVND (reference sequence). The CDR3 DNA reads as TGTGCCAGTAGCCCCGTCGGGACAGGGACTGGCTACACCTTC. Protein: CASSPVGTGTGYTF.

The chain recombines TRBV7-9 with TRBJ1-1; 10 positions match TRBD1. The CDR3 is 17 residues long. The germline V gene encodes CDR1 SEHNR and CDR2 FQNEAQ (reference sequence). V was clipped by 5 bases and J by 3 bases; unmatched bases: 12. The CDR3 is CASSQEGQGIWDTEAFF. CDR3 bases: TGTGCCAGCAGCCAGGAGGGACAGGGGATTTGGGACACTGAAGCTTTCTTT.

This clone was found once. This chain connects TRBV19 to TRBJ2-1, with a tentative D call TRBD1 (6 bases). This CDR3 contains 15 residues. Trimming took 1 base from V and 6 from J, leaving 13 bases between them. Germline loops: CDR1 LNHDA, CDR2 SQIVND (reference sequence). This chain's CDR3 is CASSIGGPRGNEQFF. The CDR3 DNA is TGTGCCAGTAGTATAGGGGGGCCCCGGGGCAATGAGCAGTTCTTC.

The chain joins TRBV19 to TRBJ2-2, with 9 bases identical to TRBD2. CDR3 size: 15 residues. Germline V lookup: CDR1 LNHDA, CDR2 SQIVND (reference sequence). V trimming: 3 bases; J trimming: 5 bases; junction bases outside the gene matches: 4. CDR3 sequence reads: CASSINLAGTGELFF. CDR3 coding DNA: TGTGCCAGTAGTATCAACCTAGCGGGGACCGGGGAGCTGTTTTTT.

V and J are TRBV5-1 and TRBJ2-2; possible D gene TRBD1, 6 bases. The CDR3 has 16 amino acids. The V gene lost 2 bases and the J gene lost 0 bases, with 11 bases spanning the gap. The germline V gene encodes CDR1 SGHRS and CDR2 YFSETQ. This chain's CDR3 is CASSLLTGTNTGELFF. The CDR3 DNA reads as TGCGCCAGCAGCTTACTTACAGGGACGAACACCGGGGAGCTGTTTTTT.